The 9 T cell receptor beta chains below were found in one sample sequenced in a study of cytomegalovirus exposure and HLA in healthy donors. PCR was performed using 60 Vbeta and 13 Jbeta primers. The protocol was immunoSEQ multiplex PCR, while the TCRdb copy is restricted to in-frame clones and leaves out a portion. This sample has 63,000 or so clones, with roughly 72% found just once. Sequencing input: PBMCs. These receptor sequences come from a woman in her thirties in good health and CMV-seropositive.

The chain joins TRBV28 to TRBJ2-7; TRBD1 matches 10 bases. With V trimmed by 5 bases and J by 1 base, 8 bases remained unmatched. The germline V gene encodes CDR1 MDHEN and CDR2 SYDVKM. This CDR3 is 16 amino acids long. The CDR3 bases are TGTGCCAGCAGTCCTCCTCCGGGACAGGGGTCCTACGAGCAGTACTTC. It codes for CASSPPPGQGSYEQYF.

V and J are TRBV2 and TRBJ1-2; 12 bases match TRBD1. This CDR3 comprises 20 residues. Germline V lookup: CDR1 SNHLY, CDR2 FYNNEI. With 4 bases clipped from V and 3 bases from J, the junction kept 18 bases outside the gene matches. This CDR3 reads CASSGVPRDRGQALHYGYTF. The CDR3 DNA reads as TGTGCCAGCAGTGGGGTCCCCCGGGACAGGGGGCAAGCTCTACACTATGGCTACACCTTC.

Written as DNA, the CDR3 is TGTGCCTGGAGTATCGGGCGGGGCCACAATGAGCAGTTCTTC. Translation gives CAWSIGRGHNEQFF. The J gene is TRBJ2-1, the V gene TRBV30; D perhaps matches TRBD2 (6 bases). The CDR3 contains 14 residues. V lost 2 bases to trimming and J lost 5 bases, with 13 bases between them. Germline loops: CDR1 GTSNPN, CDR2 SVGIG (reference sequence).

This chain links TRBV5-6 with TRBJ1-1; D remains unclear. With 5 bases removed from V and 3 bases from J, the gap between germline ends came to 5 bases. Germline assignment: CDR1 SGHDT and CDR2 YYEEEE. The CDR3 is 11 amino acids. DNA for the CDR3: TGTGCCAGCAGTTCGTACACTGAAGCTTTCTTT. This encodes CASSSYTEAFF.

As DNA, the CDR3 is TGTGCCTGGAGGCATTACAGGCCCCGTGGCTCCTACAATGAGCAGTTCTTC. Its translation is CAWRHYRPRGSYNEQFF. The rearrangement joins TRBV30 to TRBJ2-1; a weak D match, TRBD1 (5 bases). Trimming took off 3 bases at V and 0 bases at J, with 18 bases between the two ends. Germline V CDR1 and CDR2: GTSNPN, SVGIG (reference sequence). The CDR3 is made up of 17 amino acids.

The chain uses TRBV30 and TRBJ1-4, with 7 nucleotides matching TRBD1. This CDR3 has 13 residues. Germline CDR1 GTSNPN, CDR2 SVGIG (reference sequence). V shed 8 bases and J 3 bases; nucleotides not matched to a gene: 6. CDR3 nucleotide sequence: TGTGCCAGAGACAGGGAATCTAATGAAAAACTGTTTTTT. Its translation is CARDRESNEKLFF.

The CDR3 loop reads CASSPSGQGPYGYTF. The DNA of the CDR3 is TGTGCCAGCTCACCATCGGGACAGGGGCCCTATGGCTACACCTTC. The chain links TRBV18 to TRBJ1-2; 10 nucleotides match TRBD1. This CDR3 is 15 amino acids long. Per germline, CDR1 KGHSH and CDR2 LQKENI. V lost 2 bases, J lost 4 bases, and 4 bases stayed unmatched. Complete variable domain (other parts from reference TRBV18 and TRBJ1-2): NAGVMQNPRHLVRRRGQEARLRCSPMKGHSHVYWYRQLPEEGLKFMVYLQKENIIDESGMPKERFSAEFPKEGPSILRIQQVVRGDSAAYFCASSPSGQGPYGYTFGSGTRLTVV.

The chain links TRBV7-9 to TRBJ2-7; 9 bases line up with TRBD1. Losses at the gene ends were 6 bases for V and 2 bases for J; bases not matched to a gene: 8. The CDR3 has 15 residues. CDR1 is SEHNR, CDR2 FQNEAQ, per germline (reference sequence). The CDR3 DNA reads TGTGCCAGCAGATCCCAGACAGGGGGAGCCTACGAGCAGTACTTC. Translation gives CASRSQTGGAYEQYF.

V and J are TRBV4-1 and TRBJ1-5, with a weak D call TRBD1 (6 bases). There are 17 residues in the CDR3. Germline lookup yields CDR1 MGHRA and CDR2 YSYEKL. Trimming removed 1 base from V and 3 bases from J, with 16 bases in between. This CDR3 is CASSQGPGTPINQPQHF. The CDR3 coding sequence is TGCGCCAGCAGCCAAGGTCCAGGGACACCAATCAATCAGCCCCAGCATTTT.